The 23 T cell receptor beta chains in this list originate from one sample, sequenced in a study of blood T cell repertoires in COVID-19 (dated by TCRdb to about 2020). Library generation was performed with the immunoSEQ multiplex PCR assay. TCRdb took over this immuneACCESS table, retaining in-frame rearrangements with V and J assigned. Such tables are incomplete; in checked studies, under half of the missing clones stem from an unresolved V gene, and the remainder is unexplained. This sample has about 140,000 clones in its table, and less than 90% of those were observed once. The biggest ten clones account for less than 9% of the sample. Material: peripheral blood. The receptors here all came from a man aged 25-45 years with COVID-19, enrolled during active disease.

This clone has only one observation. V usage is TRBV5-4 and J usage is TRBJ2-3, with D possibly matching TRBD2 (6 bases). The germline V gene encodes CDR1 SGHNT and CDR2 YYREEE (reference sequence). The ends were cut back, 4 bases at V and 0 bases at J, with 15 bases in the middle. This CDR3 comprises 16 residues. CDR3 loop: CASSPFGGTSTDTQYF. The CDR3 DNA reads as TGTGCCAGCAGCCCCTTCGGCGGGACTAGCACAGATACGCAGTATTTT.

The chain has TRBV28 and TRBJ2-2; D gene ambiguous. V was clipped by 8 bases and J by 6 bases, with 7 bases between them. The CDR3 loop spans 11 amino acids. Germline V gene data show CDR1 as MDHEN and CDR2 as SYDVKM. In DNA form, the CDR3 reads TGTGCCAGCCAATCCCCCGGGGAGCTGTTTTTT. Protein sequence: CASQSPGELFF.

The gene calls are TRBV27 and TRBJ1-1; 9 bases are shared with TRBD1. V lost 1 base, J lost 8 bases, and 5 bases stayed unmatched. The length of the CDR3 is 14 residues. Germline assignment: CDR1 MNHEY and CDR2 SMNVEV (reference sequence). CDR3 DNA: TGTGCCAGCAGTTTATTCGCCGGGACAGGGGAAGCTTTCTTT. This gives the protein CASSLFAGTGEAFF.

The rearrangement joins TRBV10-3 to TRBJ2-6; tentatively, D is TRBD1 (6 bases). The CDR3 totals 16 residues. The V and J ends lost 6 bases and 0 bases respectively, with 12 bases between them. The germline V gene encodes CDR1 ENHRY and CDR2 SYGVKD. As DNA, the CDR3 is TGTGCCATCAGGGACAGCGGATCCTCTGGGGCCAACGTCCTGACTTTC. This gives the protein CAIRDSGSSGANVLTF.

This rearrangement joins TRBV11-3 to TRBJ2-1; D is possibly TRBD1 (5 bases). V was trimmed by 2 bases and J by 6 bases, leaving 20 bases between them. The CDR3 runs 17 residues. CDR1 and CDR2 (germline): SGHNT, YENEEA. As DNA, the CDR3 is TGTGCCAGCAGCTTAAAGCCTCCAGGGTATGTTGTCAATGAGCAGTTCTTC. Translation gives CASSLKPPGYVVNEQFF.

This chain uses TRBV10-3 with TRBJ2-3; D ambiguous. The V end lost 3 bases, the J end lost 6 bases, and 7 bases lay between the germline ends. This CDR3 is 12 amino acids long. Germline assignment: CDR1 ENHRY and CDR2 SYGVKD. The CDR3 nucleotides read TGTGCCATCAGTGACCAACAGGATACGCAGTATTTT. Protein: CAISDQQDTQYF.

The chain uses TRBV7-9 and TRBJ2-2, with D possibly TRBD2 on 5 matching bases. V lost 5 bases, J lost 4 bases, and 5 bases lay in between. Germline V lookup: CDR1 SEHNR, CDR2 FQNEAQ (reference sequence). The CDR3 is made up of 12 amino acids. CDR3 sequence: CASSRGTGELFF. Here the CDR3 DNA reads TGTGCCAGCAGCCGGGGCACCGGGGAGCTGTTTTTT.

The rearrangement joins TRBV7-9 to TRBJ2-3; TRBD2 is a possible D gene (6 bases). Looked up from germline, CDR1 is SEHNR and CDR2 is FQNEAQ (reference sequence). The CDR3 contains 14 residues. V gave up 5 bases and J gave up 3 bases, with 12 bases separating them. The CDR3 bases are TGTGCCAGCAGCATTAGCGGATTGACAGATACGCAGTATTTT. It translates to CASSISGLTDTQYF.

The chain uses TRBV20-1 and TRBJ2-7, with 14 bases aligning to TRBD2. Germline V gene lookup returns CDR1 DFQATT and CDR2 SNEGSKA (reference sequence). With 3 bases clipped from V and 6 bases from J, the junction kept 10 bases outside the gene matches. The CDR3 runs 16 residues. CDR3 DNA sequence: TGCAGTGCTAGTGTCGGGACTAGCGGGAGACGGCCCGAGCAGTACTTC. Its translation is CSASVGTSGRRPEQYF.

CDR3 nucleotide sequence: TGTGCCAGCAGCCAATTATCCGAAGCGGGACCCTCAGGGACCGGGGAGCTGTTTTTT. Residues: CASSQLSEAGPSGTGELFF. The chain links TRBV4-2 to TRBJ2-2, with TRBD2 identical over 7 bases. The trim removed 2 bases at V and 5 bases at J, leaving 17 bases unmatched. The CDR3 is 19 amino acids. Germline CDR1 and CDR2: LGHNA and YNFKEQ.

The sample holds one count of this clone. This chain uses TRBV11-2 with TRBJ2-3; 13 bases are shared with TRBD2. With 5 bases clipped from V and 6 bases from J, the junction kept 8 bases outside the gene matches. Germline V gene data show CDR1 as SGHAT and CDR2 as FQNNGV. The CDR3 has 16 residues. CDR3 loop: CASSRPGLAGKDTQYF. CDR3 in DNA: TGTGCCAGCAGCCGCCCGGGACTAGCGGGAAAGGATACGCAGTATTTT.

This chain uses TRBV9 with TRBJ2-7; 11 bases align to TRBD2. With 0 bases clipped from V and 4 bases from J, the junction kept 0 bases outside the gene matches. The CDR3 loop spans 14 amino acids. Germline V gives CDR1 SGDLS, CDR2 YYNGEE. The CDR3, as DNA: TGTGCCAGCAGCGTAGGACTAGCGGGATACGAGCAGTACTTC. Amino acids: CASSVGLAGYEQYF.

In this sample, this clone turned up a few times. The V gene is TRBV19, the J gene TRBJ1-6; no definite D call. CDR1 and CDR2 from the germline V gene are LNHDA and SQIVND (reference sequence). V gave up 7 bases and J gave up 1 base, with 17 bases separating them. The CDR3 extends over 17 amino acids. The CDR3 protein is CASTPAGRGSYNSPLHF. The DNA for the CDR3 is TGTGCCAGTACACCGGCAGGCCGTGGGTCCTATAATTCACCCCTCCACTTT.

This clone is a singleton in its sample. The chain employs TRBV24-1 and TRBJ1-5, with 10 bases lining up with TRBD1. The CDR3 totals 16 residues. V trimming: 3 bases; J trimming: 7 bases; junction bases outside the gene matches: 8. Germline-derived CDR1 and CDR2 are KGHDR and SFDVKD. CDR3 nucleotide sequence: TGTGCCACCAGTGATCCCGGGACAGGGGAAGGGCAGCCCCAGCATTTT. Its translation: CATSDPGTGEGQPQHF.

V gene TRBV7-2 combines with J gene TRBJ1-2; tentative D call: TRBD1 (6 bases). The CDR3 has 14 residues. Germline lookup yields CDR1 SGHTA and CDR2 FQGNSA. Deletions cut 1 base from V and 3 bases from J, with 9 bases between. CDR3 coding DNA: TGTGCCAGCAGCTTAGGGACAGCGTACTATGGCTACACCTTC. The encoded protein is CASSLGTAYYGYTF.

CDR3 sequence reads: CAWAYGVSDTQYF. DNA for the CDR3: TGTGCCTGGGCCTACGGGGTTTCAGATACGCAGTATTTT. The rearrangement uses TRBV30 and TRBJ2-3; tentatively, D is TRBD2 (5 bases). This CDR3 is built from 13 residues. In germline, CDR1 is GTSNPN, CDR2 SVGIG (reference sequence). V lost 5 bases and J 4 bases, leaving 13 bases between the germline ends.

This chain links TRBV7-9 with TRBJ2-1; the match to TRBD2 covers 7 bases. V was pared by 5 bases and J by 4 bases, with 5 bases of the junction left unmatched. This CDR3 comprises 14 residues. Germline-derived CDR1 and CDR2 are SEHNR and FQNEAQ (reference sequence). CDR3 region: CASSPWDYYNEQFF. The CDR3 bases are TGTGCCAGCAGCCCATGGGACTATTACAATGAGCAGTTCTTC.

The rearrangement joins TRBV2 to TRBJ1-2; D remains unclear. V shed 1 base and J shed 8 bases, with 14 bases lying between them. The CDR3 extends over 14 amino acids. Germline lookup yields CDR1 SNHLY and CDR2 FYNNEI. The CDR3, as DNA: TGTGCCAGCAGTGAAGGAGGCAGTACCTACGGCTACACCTTC. Encoded protein: CASSEGGSTYGYTF.

The chain employs TRBV28 and TRBJ2-1; TRBD1 matches at 11 bases. With 6 bases clipped from V and 9 bases from J, the junction kept 7 bases outside the gene matches. The CDR3 is made up of 14 amino acids. The germline CDR1 and CDR2 sequences are MDHEN and SYDVKM. CDR3 in DNA: TGTGCCAGCAGCCGGGACAGGGGGGGAGGTGAGCAGTTCTTC. This gives the protein CASSRDRGGGEQFF.

The chain links TRBV11-2 to TRBJ2-3; a possible D gene is TRBD2 (6 bases). V lost 5 bases and J lost 3, with 9 bases in between. Germline CDR1 is SGHAT and CDR2 is FQNNGV. The CDR3 contains 13 residues. In DNA form, the CDR3 reads TGTGCCAGCAGCCGAGCGGGTACAGATACGCAGTATTTT. Its protein product is CASSRAGTDTQYF.

The J gene is TRBJ1-2, the V gene TRBV3-1 (or the pseudogene TRBV3-2), with a weak D call TRBD1 (5 bases). The CDR3 covers 17 residues. V lost 3 bases to trimming and J lost 0 bases, with 17 bases between them. The germline V gene encodes CDR1 LGHDT and CDR2 YNNKEL (reference sequence). The CDR3: CASSHSGTGLANYGYTF. DNA for the CDR3: TGTGCCAGCAGCCATTCGGGAACAGGACTAGCTAACTATGGCTACACCTTC.

J is TRBJ2-7 and V is TRBV3-1 (or the pseudogene TRBV3-2), with D possibly being TRBD2 (6 bases). The V end lost 3 bases, the J end lost 2 bases, and 14 bases lay between the germline ends. CDR3 length: 15 residues. Germline lookup yields CDR1 LGHDT and CDR2 YNNKEL (reference sequence). In DNA, the CDR3 is TGTGCCAGCAGCCAGGTAGGGACTCATCCCTACGAGCAGTACTTC. Translated: CASSQVGTHPYEQYF.

The chain joins TRBV11-2 to TRBJ2-7; D uncertain. The germline CDR1 and CDR2 sequences are SGHAT and FQNNGV. Trimming stripped 0 bases from V and 6 bases from J, with 12 bases between. The CDR3 is 14 amino acids. CDR3 bases: TGTGCCAGCAGCTTAGAGAGATTACCTAGCGAGCAGTACTTC. Translated, it gives CASSLERLPSEQYF.